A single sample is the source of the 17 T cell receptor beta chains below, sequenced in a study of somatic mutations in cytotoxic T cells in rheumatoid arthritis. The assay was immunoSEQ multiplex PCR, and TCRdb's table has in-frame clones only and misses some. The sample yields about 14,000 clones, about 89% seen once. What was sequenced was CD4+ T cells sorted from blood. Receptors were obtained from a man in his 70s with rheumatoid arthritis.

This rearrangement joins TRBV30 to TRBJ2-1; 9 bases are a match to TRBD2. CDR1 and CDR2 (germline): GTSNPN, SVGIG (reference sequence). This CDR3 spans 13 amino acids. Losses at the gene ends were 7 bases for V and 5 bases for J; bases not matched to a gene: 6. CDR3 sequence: CASPASGNNEQFF. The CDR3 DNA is TGTGCCTCCCCGGCTAGCGGGAACAATGAGCAGTTCTTC.

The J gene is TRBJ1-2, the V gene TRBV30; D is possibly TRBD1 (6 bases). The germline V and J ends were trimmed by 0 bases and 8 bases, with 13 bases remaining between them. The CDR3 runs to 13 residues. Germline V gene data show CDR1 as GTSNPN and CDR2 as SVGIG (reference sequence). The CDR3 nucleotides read TGTGCCTGGAGTGTAATAGGGGGTGAAGGCTACACCTTC. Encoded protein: CAWSVIGGEGYTF.

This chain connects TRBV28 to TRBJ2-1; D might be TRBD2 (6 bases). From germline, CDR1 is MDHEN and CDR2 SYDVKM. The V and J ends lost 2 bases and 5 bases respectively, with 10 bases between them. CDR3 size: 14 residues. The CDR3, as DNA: TGTGCCAGCAGTTTAGGCGGGATAGACAATGAGCAGTTCTTC. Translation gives CASSLGGIDNEQFF.

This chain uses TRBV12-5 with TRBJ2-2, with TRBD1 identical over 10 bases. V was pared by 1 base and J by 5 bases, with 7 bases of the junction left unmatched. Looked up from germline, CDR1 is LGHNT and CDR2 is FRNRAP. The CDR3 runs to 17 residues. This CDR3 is CASGLGQGAAETGELFF. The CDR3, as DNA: TGTGCTAGTGGTTTGGGACAGGGGGCCGCGGAGACCGGGGAGCTGTTTTTT.

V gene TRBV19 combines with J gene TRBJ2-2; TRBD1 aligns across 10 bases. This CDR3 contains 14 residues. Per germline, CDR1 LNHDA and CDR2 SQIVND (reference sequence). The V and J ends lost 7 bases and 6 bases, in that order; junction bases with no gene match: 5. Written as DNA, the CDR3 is TGTGCCAGTATCAGGACAGGGGGGGCCGGGGAGCTGTTTTTT. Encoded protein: CASIRTGGAGELFF.

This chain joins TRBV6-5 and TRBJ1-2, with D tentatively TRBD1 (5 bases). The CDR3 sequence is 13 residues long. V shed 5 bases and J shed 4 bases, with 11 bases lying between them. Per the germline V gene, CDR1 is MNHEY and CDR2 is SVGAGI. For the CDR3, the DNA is TGTGCCAGCAGTCAAGACAGAACCTATGGCTACACCTTC. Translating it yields CASSQDRTYGYTF.

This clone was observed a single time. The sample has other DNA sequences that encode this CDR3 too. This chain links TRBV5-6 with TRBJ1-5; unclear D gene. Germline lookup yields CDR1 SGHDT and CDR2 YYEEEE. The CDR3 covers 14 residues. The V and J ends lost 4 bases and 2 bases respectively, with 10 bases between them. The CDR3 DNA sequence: TGTGCCAGCAGCGTGAGAAGTGGCAATCAGCCCCAGCATTTT. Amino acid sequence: CASSVRSGNQPQHF.

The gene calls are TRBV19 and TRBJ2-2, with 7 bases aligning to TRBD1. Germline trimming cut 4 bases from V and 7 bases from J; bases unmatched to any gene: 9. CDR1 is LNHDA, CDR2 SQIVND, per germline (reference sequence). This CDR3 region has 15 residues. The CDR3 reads CASSRDRVSGGELFF. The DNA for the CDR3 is TGTGCCAGTAGTAGAGACAGGGTTAGTGGCGGGGAGCTGTTTTTT.

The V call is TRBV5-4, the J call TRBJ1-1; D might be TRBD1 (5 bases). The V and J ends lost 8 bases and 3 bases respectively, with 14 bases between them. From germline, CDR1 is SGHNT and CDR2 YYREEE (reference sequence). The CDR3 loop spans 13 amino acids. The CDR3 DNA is TGTGCCAGTCAGATCGTAGGGGACACTGAAGCTTTCTTT. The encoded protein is CASQIVGDTEAFF.

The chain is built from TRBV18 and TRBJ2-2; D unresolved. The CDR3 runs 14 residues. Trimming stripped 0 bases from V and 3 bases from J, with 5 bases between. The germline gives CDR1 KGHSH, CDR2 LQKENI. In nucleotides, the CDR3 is TGTGCCAGCTCACCACCCTCTTACACCGGGGAGCTGTTTTTT. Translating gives CASSPPSYTGELFF.

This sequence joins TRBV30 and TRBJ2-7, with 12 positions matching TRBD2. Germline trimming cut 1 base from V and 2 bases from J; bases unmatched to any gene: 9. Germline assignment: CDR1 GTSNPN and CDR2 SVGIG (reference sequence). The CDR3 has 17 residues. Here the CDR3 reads CAWSASYLAGGAYEQYF. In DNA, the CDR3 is TGTGCCTGGAGTGCGTCCTATCTAGCGGGAGGGGCCTACGAGCAGTACTTC.

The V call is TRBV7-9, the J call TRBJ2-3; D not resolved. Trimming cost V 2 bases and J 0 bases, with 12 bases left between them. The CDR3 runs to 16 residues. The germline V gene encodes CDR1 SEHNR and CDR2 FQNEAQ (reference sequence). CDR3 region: CASSLSSVTSTDTQYF. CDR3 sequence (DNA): TGTGCCAGCAGCTTATCCAGCGTAACTAGCACAGATACGCAGTATTTT.

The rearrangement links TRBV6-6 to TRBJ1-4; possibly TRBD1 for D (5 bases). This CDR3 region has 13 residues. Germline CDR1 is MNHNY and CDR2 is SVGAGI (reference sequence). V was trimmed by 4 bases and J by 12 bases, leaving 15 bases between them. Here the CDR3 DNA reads TGTGCCAGCAGTTCCTCGGACGGAGGGGAACTGTTTTTT. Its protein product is CASSSSDGGELFF.

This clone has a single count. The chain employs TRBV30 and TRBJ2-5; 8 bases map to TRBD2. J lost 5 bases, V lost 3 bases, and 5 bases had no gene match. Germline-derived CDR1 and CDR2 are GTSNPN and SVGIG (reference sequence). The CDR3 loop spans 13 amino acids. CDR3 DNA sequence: TGTGCCTGGAGCGGGGGGGCCCCGGAGACCCAGTACTTC. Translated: CAWSGGAPETQYF.

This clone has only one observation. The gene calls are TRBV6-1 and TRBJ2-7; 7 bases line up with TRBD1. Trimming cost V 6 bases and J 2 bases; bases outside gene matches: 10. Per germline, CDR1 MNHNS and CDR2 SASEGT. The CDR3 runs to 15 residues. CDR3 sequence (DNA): TGTGCCAGCAGGCCATTAGACAGGGTCACCTACGAGCAGTACTTC. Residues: CASRPLDRVTYEQYF.

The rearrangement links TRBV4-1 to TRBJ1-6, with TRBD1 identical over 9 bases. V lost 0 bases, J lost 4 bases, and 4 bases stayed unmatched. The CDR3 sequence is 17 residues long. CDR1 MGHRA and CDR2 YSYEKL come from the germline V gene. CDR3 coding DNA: TGCGCCAGCAGCCAAGATCCCGGGACAGGGTATAATTCACCCCTCCACTTT. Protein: CASSQDPGTGYNSPLHF.

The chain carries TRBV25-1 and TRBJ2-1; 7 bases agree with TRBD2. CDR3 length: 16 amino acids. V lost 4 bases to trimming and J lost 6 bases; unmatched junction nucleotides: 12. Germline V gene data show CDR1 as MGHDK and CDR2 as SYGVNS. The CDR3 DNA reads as TGTGCCAGCAGTGCTACTGACGGGCGGGGGTCCAATGAGCAGTTCTTC. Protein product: CASSATDGRGSNEQFF.